Listed below are T cell receptor beta chains from one sample, sequenced in a study of shared clonotypes between healthy human individuals. The assay was immunoSEQ multiplex PCR, and TCRdb's table has in-frame clones only and misses some. The repertoire holds about 1 million clones, with more than 60% as singletons. Material for sequencing was memory CD4+ T cells sorted from blood. The receptor source for this set is a man younger than 35 in good health. Each CDR3 is given without its conserved first and last residue. A clone size is listed for some rows: how often the clone was seen (once, few, many), or a class if it is expanded.

v_call clone_size cdr3_aa
TRBV6-5 - ASSPTISGNTIY
TRBV4-1 - ASSQDRHRRTGELF
TRBV4-1 - ASSQDFASGVSQETQY
TRBV30 - AWSATFGGKPQH
TRBV6-6 - ASSPQGERGYT
TRBV18 once ASSPPGQGAYEQY
TRBV5-1 - ASSSQGNTEAF
TRBV5-3 - ARSFAGPQGDGYT
TRBV5-6 - ASSFLGQGITGELF
TRBV30 many AWSVLLGYT
TRBV11-1 - ASSPGRDIYEQY
TRBV18 - ASSPLGQNSPLH
TRBV30 - ATQIYNSPLH
TRBV11-2 - ASSVQGAGTEAF
TRBV7-2 - ASSLGLGGRATETQY
TRBV5-1 few ASSPNDGYEQY
TRBV19 once ASSIRPDDEQY
TRBV11-2 - ASSLSHAPNYEQY
TRBV7-2 - ASSPGLAGGAGGELF
TRBV5-1 - ASSPIPLGEGTQY
TRBV6-4 - ASNTTSYEQY
TRBV27 few ASSLSFGRYPNTEAF
TRBV13 - ASSLGLSGQQETQY
TRBV6-5 once ASKRDPSTGELF
TRBV19 many ASPQDSGANVLT
TRBV28 - ASSFRNYYEQY
TRBV30 once AWSRLAGWETQY
TRBV7-2 once ASSLGISVGTDTQY
TRBV6-5 - ASSYSSGTTKAF
TRBV30 - AWSAGSEGYT
TRBV19 - ASSHPGGAGANVLT
TRBV29-1 - SVEAGGYPEAF
TRBV18 once ASSGGSGNTIY
TRBV10-3 few AISERGGREVDGYT
TRBV9 - ASSLTDGLGKLF
TRBV18 - ASSPQGQGNREQF
TRBV7-9 - ASSLATGGQNEKLF
TRBV5-1 few ASSHGRTGAGNTIY
TRBV2 - ASSETAGSPLAPAYT
TRBV6-1 - ASRGGGVSQPQH